The sequence of this T cell receptor beta chain was determined in a study of blood T cell repertoires in COVID-19. The CDR3 loop spans 15 amino acids. From germline, CDR1 is SGHRS and CDR2 YFSETQ. Trimming took off 0 bases at V and 0 bases at J, with 9 bases between the two ends. TCRdb's table, derived via immunoSEQ multiplex PCR, lists solely in-frame clones and lacks some. Here the sample spans some 150,000 clones, 80% to 85% being singletons. The origin of this receptor is a woman aged 55-69 years with acute or convalescent COVID-19. The chain combines TRBV5-1 with TRBJ1-1; D is ambiguous. The sequenced material came from peripheral blood. Here the CDR3 reads CASSLVGDMNTEAFF. The CDR3 bases are TGCGCCAGCAGCTTGGTTGGCGACATGAACACTGAAGCTTTCTTT. Using reference TRBV5-1 and TRBJ1-1 for the parts outside the CDR3, the full variable domain is KAGVTQTPRYLIKTRGQQVTLSCSPISGHRSVSWYQQTPGQGLQFLFEYFSETQRNKGNFPGRFSGRQFSNSRSEMNVSTLELGDSALYLCASSLVGDMNTEAFFGQGTRLTVV.